This is a list of T cell receptor beta chains from one sample in a study of blood T cell repertoires in COVID-19. The repertoire was sequenced with immunoSEQ multiplex PCR; TCRdb's copy has only in-frame clones and lacks some. The sample has more than 300,000 clones, around 88% seen once. Source material: peripheral blood. The receptors stem from a woman in her 30s with COVID-19, enrolled during active disease. The CDR3 runs from the conserved cysteine through the conserved F or W. A D gene is named only where the DNA matches it firmly. Not every row has a clone size; where given, it reads once, few, many or a size class.

v_gene,abundance,d_gene,j_gene,CDR3nt,CDR3aa
TRBV2,.,.,TRBJ1-1,TGTGCCAGCAGTGAAGGGCGGGTGAACACTGAAGCTTTCTTT,CASSEGRVNTEAFF
TRBV19,few,.,TRBJ2-1,TGTGCCAGTAGAGCCTGGACGGGGAGCTCCTACAATGAGCAGTTCTTC,CASRAWTGSSYNEQFF
TRBV19,.,TRBD1,TRBJ2-3,TGTGCCAGTAGCCTGGGACAGCGTAGCACAGATACGCAGTATTTT,CASSLGQRSTDTQYF
TRBV5-1,.,.,TRBJ1-4,TGCGCCAGCAGACGGGACTCATCGAATGAAAAACTGTTTTTT,CASRRDSSNEKLFF
TRBV7-9,.,TRBD1,TRBJ1-6,TGTGCCAGCACCTACTGGGACAGTAAGGGGCAAGGAATTTCACCCCTCCACTTT,CASTYWDSKGQGISPLHF
TRBV20-1,.,TRBD1,TRBJ1-1,TGCAGTGCTAGCATACAGGGGTTGGGTTTCTTT,CSASIQGLGFF
TRBV19,.,TRBD1,TRBJ2-1,TGTGCCAGTAGTATAGTCCACAGGGGACACTATGAGCAGTTCTTC,CASSIVHRGHYEQFF
TRBV6-2/TRBV6-3,.,TRBD2,TRBJ2-1,TGTGCCAGCAGTTCTAGCGGGGGGGCTTACAATGAGCAGTTCTTC,CASSSSGGAYNEQFF
TRBV27,.,.,TRBJ1-6,TGTGCCAGCAGAGCGACAGGAGGTAATTCACCCCTCCACTTT,CASRATGGNSPLHF
TRBV28,.,.,TRBJ1-5,TGTGCCAGCAGTTTACGAACAGGTACGAGCAATCAGCCCCAGCATTTT,CASSLRTGTSNQPQHF
TRBV2,.,.,TRBJ2-1,TGTGCCAGCAGTTTCCAGGGGGGTTTTTCCAATGAGCAGTTCTTC,CASSFQGGFSNEQFF
TRBV6-5,.,.,TRBJ2-3,TGTGCCAGCAGTAGGGGTCTAGGCACAGATACGCAGTATTTT,CASSRGLGTDTQYF
TRBV3-1/TRBV3-2,.,.,TRBJ1-3,TGTGCCAGCAGCCAAGGGACAGAGAGCTCTGGAAACACCATATATTTT,CASSQGTESSGNTIYF
TRBV12-3/TRBV12-4,few,TRBD1,TRBJ1-5,TGTGCCAGCAGCACGGGACAGAATCAGCCCCAGCATTTT,CASSTGQNQPQHF
TRBV18,.,.,TRBJ1-3,TGTGCCAGCTCACCACCGGGACATACCTCTGGAAACACCATATATTTT,CASSPPGHTSGNTIYF
TRBV5-6,.,TRBD1,TRBJ1-3,TGTGCCAGCAACTGGCGGGACAGGACAAACACCATATATTTT,CASNWRDRTNTIYF
TRBV9,.,TRBD2,TRBJ2-1,TGTGCCTCCCCCACGGTTCTAGCGGGGGGTACGAGCTCCTACAATGAGCAGTTCTTC,CASPTVLAGGTSSYNEQFF
TRBV18,.,.,TRBJ2-5,TGTGCCAGCTCACCACCCTGGGGCGAAGAGACCCAGTACTTC,CASSPPWGEETQYF
TRBV5-4,.,.,TRBJ1-1,TGTGCCAGCAGCTTGGGAAACAGGGACCCAAACACTGAAGCTTTCTTT,CASSLGNRDPNTEAFF
TRBV5-1,.,.,TRBJ1-3,TGCGCCAGCAGCGCGGACATCCAGAGCTCTGGAAACACCATATATTTT,CASSADIQSSGNTIYF
TRBV9,.,.,TRBJ1-1,TGTGCCAGCAGCGTAGCTTCCCAGGGCGGTGAAGCTTTCTTT,CASSVASQGGEAFF
TRBV27,.,TRBD1,TRBJ1-2,TGTGCCAGCGGTTCACAGGGGGCTAGTCATGGCTACACCTTC,CASGSQGASHGYTF
TRBV7-7,.,.,TRBJ1-2,TGTGCTAGCAGCCCCTGGGGGGATGGCTACACCTTC,CASSPWGDGYTF
TRBV19,.,.,TRBJ1-3,TGTGCCAGTCGCCCTGGGGACTCTCAGGGAAACACCATATATTTT,CASRPGDSQGNTIYF
TRBV9,.,.,TRBJ1-4,TGTGCCAGCAGCTATGATGAAAAACTGTTTTTT,CASSYDEKLFF
TRBV7-2,.,.,TRBJ2-3,TGTGCCAGCAGCTCTGGACTAGATACGCAGTATTTT,CASSSGLDTQYF
TRBV5-1,.,TRBD2,TRBJ2-1,TGCGCCAGCAGCAGGACTAGCACCTTAAATGAGCAGTTCTTC,CASSRTSTLNEQFF
TRBV4-1,.,.,TRBJ2-7,TGCGCCAGCAGCAAAGGTATACAGGGAGCCTACGAGCAGTACTTC,CASSKGIQGAYEQYF
TRBV19,.,.,TRBJ1-6,TGTGCCAGTAGTATAGCTGGTAGTTCACCCCTCCACTTT,CASSIAGSSPLHF
TRBV5-6,.,.,TRBJ2-7,TGTGCCAGCAGCTTGTGGGGGGACGAGCAGTACTTC,CASSLWGDEQYF
TRBV18,.,TRBD1,TRBJ1-6,TGTGCCAGCTCACCACGACAGGGGAGAGGGGGCTCCTATAATTCACCCCTCCACTTT,CASSPRQGRGGSYNSPLHF
TRBV2,.,.,TRBJ2-1,TGTGCCAGCAGATTGACTCAATCCACCTACAATGAGCAGTTCTTC,CASRLTQSTYNEQFF
TRBV27,.,.,TRBJ1-1,TGTGCCAGCAGTTTCGGTGTAACCACTGAAGCTTTCTTT,CASSFGVTTEAFF
TRBV28,.,TRBD2,TRBJ2-1,TGTGCCAGTTCCGGGACTAGCGGGGTAGATGAGCAGTTCTTC,CASSGTSGVDEQFF
TRBV6-5,many,TRBD1,TRBJ2-3,TGTGCCAGCAACGCCGGACAGGGGGCCGCAGATACGCAGTATTTT,CASNAGQGAADTQYF
TRBV7-2,.,TRBD2,TRBJ2-3,TGTGCCAGCAGCTCCGGACTAGCGGGGATTGTAGATACGCAGTATTTT,CASSSGLAGIVDTQYF
TRBV10-3,.,.,TRBJ1-1,TGTGCCATCTCTACGGGGGGGGCAGGGAACACTGAAGCTTTCTTT,CAISTGGAGNTEAFF
TRBV14,.,.,TRBJ1-1,TGTGCCAGCAGCCGGAGGTTGACAGGAACCCTCATGAACACTGAAGCTTTCTTT,CASSRRLTGTLMNTEAFF
TRBV12-3/TRBV12-4,.,.,TRBJ1-5,TGTGCCAGCAGGCCAGCGGGGCAGCCCCAGCATTTT,CASRPAGQPQHF
TRBV2,.,TRBD2,TRBJ2-7,TGTGCCAGCAGTGACGGCCAGGGAGGGGTCGAGCAGTACTTC,CASSDGQGGVEQYF
TRBV27,.,.,TRBJ1-6,TGTGCCAGCAGTTTTATGTCCTATAATTCACCCCTCCACTTT,CASSFMSYNSPLHF
TRBV2,few,.,TRBJ1-5,TGTGCCAGCAGTGCATACAGAGCTAGCAATCAGCCCCAGCATTTT,CASSAYRASNQPQHF
TRBV12-3/TRBV12-4,.,TRBD1,TRBJ1-2,TGTGCCAGCAGTCCCCGACAGGGAGGCTACACCTTC,CASSPRQGGYTF
TRBV29-1,.,TRBD2,TRBJ2-1,TGCAGCGTTGAAACTAGCGGGCTTTACAATGAGCAGTTCTTC,CSVETSGLYNEQFF
TRBV6-5,.,.,TRBJ1-2,TGTGCCAGCAGTTACAATCCCCCGAACTATGGCTACACCTTC,CASSYNPPNYGYTF
TRBV19,.,.,TRBJ2-1,TGTGCCAGTAACACAGCCTACAATGAGCAGTTCTTC,CASNTAYNEQFF
TRBV6-5,.,.,TRBJ1-3,TGTGCCGCTTCCGGGGGGACTGGAAACACCATATATTTT,CAASGGTGNTIYF
TRBV18,.,.,TRBJ1-2,TGTGCCAGCTCACTAGACAGCGCTAACTATGGCTACACCTTC,CASSLDSANYGYTF